This T cell receptor (beta chain) came from a study of blood T cell repertoires in COVID-19. Study-wide background: Sites across the United States, Italy and Spain contributed samples from acute and convalescent COVID-19. PBMCs, B-cell-depleted T cells, or T cells provided the cDNA or gDNA that made up the material.

Germline V gene sequence: CDR1 SGHDN, CDR2 FVKESK. V gave up 4 bases and J gave up 1 base; unmatched junction bases: 3. The CDR3 extends over 15 amino acids. Seattle's cohort entered during active infection and was followed longitudinally. TCRdb keeps only in-frame clones here, not all; method: immunoSEQ multiplex PCR. The sample gives some 40,000 clones, around 94% of which show up once; 0.3% to 0.4% is in the top ten. Sequencing input: peripheral blood. This TCR came from a man aged 50-59 years with COVID-19, enrolled during active disease. The gene calls are TRBV14 and TRBJ1-3; 8 bases align to TRBD1. The CDR3: CASSRGTGSGNTIYF. Written as DNA, the CDR3 is TGTGCCAGCAGCCGCGGGACAGGATCTGGAAACACCATATATTTT.